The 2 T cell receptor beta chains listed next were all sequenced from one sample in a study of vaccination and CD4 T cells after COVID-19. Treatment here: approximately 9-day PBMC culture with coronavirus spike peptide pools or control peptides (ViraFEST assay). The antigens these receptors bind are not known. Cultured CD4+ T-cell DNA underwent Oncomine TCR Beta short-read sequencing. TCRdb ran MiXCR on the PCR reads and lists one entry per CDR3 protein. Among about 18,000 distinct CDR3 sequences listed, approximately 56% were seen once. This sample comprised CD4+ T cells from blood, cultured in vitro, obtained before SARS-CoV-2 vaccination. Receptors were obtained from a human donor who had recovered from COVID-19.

The CDR3 sequence is CASSQRGLAGLQETQYF. In nucleotides, the CDR3 is TGCGCCAGCAGCCAACGCGGACTAGCGGGCCTGCAAGAGACCCAGTACTTC. V usage is TRBV4-1 and J usage is TRBJ2-5; 11 bases agree with TRBD2. The V segment lost 2 bases and the J segment 2 bases; nucleotides outside the gene matches: 7. Looked up from germline, CDR1 is MGHRA and CDR2 is YSYEKL. The CDR3 covers 17 residues.

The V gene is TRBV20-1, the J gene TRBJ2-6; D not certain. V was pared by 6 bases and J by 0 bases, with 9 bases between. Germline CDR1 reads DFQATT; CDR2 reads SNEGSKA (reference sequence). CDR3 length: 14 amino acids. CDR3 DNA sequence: TGCAGTGCCCCGGACGTCTCTGGGGCCAACGTCCTGACTTTC. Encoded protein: CSAPDVSGANVLTF.